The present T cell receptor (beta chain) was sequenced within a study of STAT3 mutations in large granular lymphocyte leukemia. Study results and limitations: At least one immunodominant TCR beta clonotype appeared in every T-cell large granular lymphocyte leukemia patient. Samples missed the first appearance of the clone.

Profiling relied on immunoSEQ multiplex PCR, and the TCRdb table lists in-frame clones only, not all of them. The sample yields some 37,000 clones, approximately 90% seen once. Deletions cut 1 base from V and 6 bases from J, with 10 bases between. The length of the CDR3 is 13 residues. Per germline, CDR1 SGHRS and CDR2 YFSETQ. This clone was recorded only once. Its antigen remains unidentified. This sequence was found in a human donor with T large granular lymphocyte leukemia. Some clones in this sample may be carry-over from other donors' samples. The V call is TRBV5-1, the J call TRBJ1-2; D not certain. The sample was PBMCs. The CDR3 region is CASSLTTPDGYTF. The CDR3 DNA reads TGCGCCAGCAGCTTGACAACCCCGGATGGCTACACCTTC. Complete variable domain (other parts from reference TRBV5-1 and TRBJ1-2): KAGVTQTPRYLIKTRGQQVTLSCSPISGHRSVSWYQQTPGQGLQFLFEYFSETQRNKGNFPGRFSGRQFSNSRSEMNVSTLELGDSALYLCASSLTTPDGYTFGSGTRLTVV.